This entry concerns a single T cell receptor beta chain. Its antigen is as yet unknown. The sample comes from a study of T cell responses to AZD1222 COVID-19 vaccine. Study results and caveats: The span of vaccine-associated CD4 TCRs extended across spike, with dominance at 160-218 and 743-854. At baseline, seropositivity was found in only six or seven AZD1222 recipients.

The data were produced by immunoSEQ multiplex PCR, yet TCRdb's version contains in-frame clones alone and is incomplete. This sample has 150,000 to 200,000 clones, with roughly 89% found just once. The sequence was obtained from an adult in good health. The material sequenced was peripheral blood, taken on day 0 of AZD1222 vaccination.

The CDR3 loop reads CASSPQRQPSNEQFF. The CDR3 DNA sequence: TGTGCCAGTAGTCCCCAGCGACAGCCCTCCAATGAGCAGTTCTTC. The V call is TRBV19, the J call TRBJ2-1; perhaps TRBD1 as D (5 bases). Trimming removed 5 bases at V and 6 bases at J, with 17 bases between. CDR3 size: 15 residues. CDR1 LNHDA and CDR2 SQIVND come from the germline V gene (reference sequence).